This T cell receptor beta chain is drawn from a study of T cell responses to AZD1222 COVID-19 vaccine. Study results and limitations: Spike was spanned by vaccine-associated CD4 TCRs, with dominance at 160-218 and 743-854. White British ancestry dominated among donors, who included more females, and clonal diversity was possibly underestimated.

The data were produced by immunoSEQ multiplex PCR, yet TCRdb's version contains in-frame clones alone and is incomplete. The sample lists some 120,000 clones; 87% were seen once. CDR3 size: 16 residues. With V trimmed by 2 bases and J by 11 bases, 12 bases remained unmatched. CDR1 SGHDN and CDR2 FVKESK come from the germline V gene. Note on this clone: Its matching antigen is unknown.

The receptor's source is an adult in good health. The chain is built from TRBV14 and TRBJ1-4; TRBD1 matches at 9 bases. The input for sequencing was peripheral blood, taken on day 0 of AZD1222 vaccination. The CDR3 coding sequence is TGTGCCAGCAGCCAAATACCCGGGACAGGGACTCGCAAACTGTTTTTT. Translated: CASSQIPGTGTRKLFF.